This TCR beta chain stems from a study of cytomegalovirus exposure and HLA in healthy donors. About this clone: A read error may account for a junction end that differs from germline.

Germline CDR1 GTSNPN, CDR2 SVGIG (reference sequence). The CDR3 has 12 residues. The PCR employed 60 Vbeta primers together with 13 Jbeta primers. Sequenced by immunoSEQ multiplex PCR; TCRdb stores in-frame clones only, minus some. The table lists around 130,000 clones, roughly 70% of them singletons. Sequenced sample: PBMCs. V gene TRBV30 combines with J gene TRBJ2-3, with D tentatively TRBD2 (7 bases). The clonotype originates from a woman in her thirties or forties in good health and CMV-seropositive. The CDR3 reads CAWSVGGAAHYF. In DNA, the CDR3 is TGTGCCTGGAGTGTAGGGGGGGCTGCGCACTATTTT.